The 16 T cell receptor beta chains presented below share a single source sample, sequenced in a study of spatial heterogeneity in lung cancer. Time point meaning: sample taken at primary tumor resection. TCRdb called the 5' RACE reads again in MiXCR, with one record for every CDR3 protein. The table lists about 27,000 distinct CDR3 sequences, 6.5% to 8% of them singletons, with roughly an eighth in the top ten. This specimen consisted of PBMCs, obtained at surgery. These receptors were collected from a male donor with early-stage non-small cell lung cancer.

In its sample, this clonotype was seen a few times. This chain uses TRBV21-1 with TRBJ1-6; the table's D call, TRBD1, has no DNA check behind it. TRBV21-1 is flagged as a pseudogene. The CDR3 spans 15 residues. The CDR3 nucleotides are TGTGCCAGCAGCAAAGTTGTCCGGGGGACTTCACCCCTCCACTTT. It yields the protein CASSKVVRGTSPLHF.

This sequence joins TRBV9 and TRBJ1-1; D possibly corresponds to TRBD1 (5 bases). Germline CDR1 is SGDLS and CDR2 is YYNGEE. The CDR3 has 15 residues. V gave up 0 bases and J gave up 5 bases, with 14 bases separating them. The CDR3 is CASSVAPGGGTEAFF. CDR3 in DNA: TGTGCCAGCAGCGTAGCCCCTGGGGGGGGAACTGAAGCTTTCTTT.

On this clonotype itself: A much larger clone is a single base away; this may be a read error. This chain joins TRBV28 and TRBJ1-4; the D gene is possibly TRBD1 (6 bases). In germline, CDR1 is MDHEN, CDR2 SYDVKM. This CDR3 has 14 residues. Here the CDR3 reads CASSRDTINEKLLF. CDR3 coding DNA: TGTGCCAGCAGTCGGGACACAATTAATGAAAAACTGCTTTTT.

This clonotype was detected only a few times. The chain has TRBV4-3 and TRBJ2-5; either TRBD1 or TRBD2 may fit D (5 bases each). This CDR3 is built from 14 residues. CDR1 is LGHNA, CDR2 YSLEER, per germline. Trimming stripped 1 base from V and 10 bases from J, with 16 bases between. CDR3 protein: CASSQALGPEVQYF. The DNA of the CDR3 is TGCGCCAGCAGCCAAGCCCTGGGACCTGAGGTCCAGTACTTC.

This clonotype was found a few times. The genes are TRBV5-1 and TRBJ1-2, with D possibly being TRBD1 (5 bases). Between the trimmed V and J ends, which lost 4 bases and 3 bases, there was a span of 10 bases. The CDR3 is 13 amino acids. CDR1 SGHRS and CDR2 YFSETQ come from the germline V gene. The CDR3 DNA follows: TGCGCCAGCAGCACGACAGACCACTATGGCTACACCTTC. Its protein product is CASSTTDHYGYTF.

CDR3 sequence reads: CASSLATSGYNEQFF. CDR3 coding DNA: TGTGCCAGCAGCTTGGCGACTAGCGGCTACAATGAGCAGTTCTTC. The rearrangement links TRBV5-5 to TRBJ2-1, with 9 bases identical to TRBD2. This CDR3 has 15 amino acids. CDR1 and CDR2 (germline): SGHKS, YYEKEE (reference sequence). V gave up 0 bases and J gave up 3 bases; unmatched junction bases: 1.

The rearrangement joins TRBV10-1 to TRBJ2-2; 7 bases match TRBD1. The CDR3 is 15 amino acids. V lost 6 bases to trimming and J lost 5 bases; unmatched junction nucleotides: 9. In germline, CDR1 is WNHNN, CDR2 SYGVQD (reference sequence). CDR3 region: CASSDDRVGTGELFF. Written as DNA, the CDR3 is TGCGCCAGCAGCGACGACAGGGTTGGGACCGGGGAGCTGTTTTTT.

The sample holds a few counts of this clonotype. The chain uses TRBV10-3 and TRBJ1-4; D ambiguous. Trimming left V 5 bases short and J 3 bases short, with 10 bases between. The CDR3 runs 14 residues. The germline CDR1 and CDR2 sequences are ENHRY and SYGVKD. The DNA of the CDR3 is TGTGCCATCAGTAAGACGAGGCCTAATGAAAAACTGTTTTTT. This gives the protein CAISKTRPNEKLFF.

This clonotype was seen only a few times. The chain recombines TRBV20-1 with TRBJ2-1; TRBD2 matches at 7 bases. V was pared by 5 bases and J by 6 bases, with 13 bases of the junction left unmatched. The CDR3 runs 15 residues. Germline CDR1 is DFQATT and CDR2 is SNEGSKA (reference sequence). The CDR3 bases are TGCAGTGCTCCCCCCAGGGTACTAGCGACCAATGAGCAGTTCTTC. This sequence encodes CSAPPRVLATNEQFF.

This clonotype was recorded at least ten times. This chain links TRBV5-4 with TRBJ1-6, with D possibly being TRBD1 (5 bases). The CDR3 is 14 amino acids. Germline CDR1 reads SGHNT; CDR2 reads YYREEE (reference sequence). V was cut by 3 bases and J by 5 bases, with 9 bases left in between. The CDR3 nucleotides are TGTGCCAGCAGCTCCCAGGGAAATAATTCACCCCTCCACTTT. Encoded protein: CASSSQGNNSPLHF. The full variable domain, completed using reference TRBV5-4 and TRBJ1-6, is ETGVTQSPTHLIKTRGQQVTLRCSSQSGHNTVSWYQQALGQGPQFIFQYYREEENGRGNFPPRFSGLQFPNYSSELNVNALELDDSALYLCASSSQGNNSPLHFGNGTRLTVT.

In this sample, this clonotype turned up a few times. The CDR3 DNA reads as TGTGCCAGCAGCCAAAATGAGCCGGCCCACGAGCAGTACTTC. Its protein product is CASSQNEPAHEQYF. This rearrangement joins TRBV3-1 to TRBJ2-7; no clear D. CDR3 length: 14 amino acids. The V and J ends lost 2 bases and 5 bases respectively, with 13 bases between them. The germline V gene has CDR1 LGHDT and CDR2 YNNKEL (reference sequence).

The genes are TRBV19 and TRBJ2-5; D assignment may be TRBD1 or TRBD2 (5 bases each). The germline V gene has CDR1 LNHDA and CDR2 SQIVND (reference sequence). V gave up 0 bases and J gave up 1 base, with 12 bases separating them. This CDR3 comprises 16 residues. The CDR3 nucleotides are TGTGCCAGTAGTATAGACACCATGAGGGGCCAAGAGACCCAGTACTTC. The encoded protein is CASSIDTMRGQETQYF.

This clonotype was picked up a small number of times. The CDR3 is CASRWDRAGGHGYTF. CDR3 coding DNA: TGCGCCAGCCGTTGGGATAGGGCCGGGGGACATGGCTACACCTTC. The rearrangement joins TRBV5-1 to TRBJ1-2, with a tentative D call TRBD1 (5 bases). CDR1 SGHRS and CDR2 YFSETQ come from the germline V gene. The CDR3 runs to 15 residues. V lost 7 bases, J lost 6 bases, and 22 bases lay in between.

This clonotype was observed at least ten times. V usage is TRBV5-1 and J usage is TRBJ2-3, with TRBD2 matching over 10 bases. V trimming: 0 bases; J trimming: 4 bases; junction bases outside the gene matches: 8. The CDR3 spans 17 residues. Per germline, CDR1 SGHRS and CDR2 YFSETQ. CDR3 in DNA: TGCGCCAGCAGCTTGGCCGGTGGAGCGGGGGGGCCAGATACGCAGTATTTT. Protein: CASSLAGGAGGPDTQYF.

This clonotype was recorded a few times. The chain couples TRBV2 to TRBJ2-5; D assignment may be TRBD1 or TRBD2 (6 bases each). V lost 4 bases, J lost 5 bases, and 11 bases lay in between. The length of the CDR3 is 13 residues. In germline, CDR1 is SNHLY, CDR2 FYNNEI. The CDR3 DNA reads TGTGCCAGCAGTGCAACAGGGAGGGAGACCCAGTACTTC. Amino acid sequence: CASSATGRETQYF.

The chain combines TRBV21-1 with TRBJ1-6. TRBV21-1 is assigned pseudogene status. The CDR3 totals 14 residues. This chain's CDR3 is CASTSGFYNSPLHF. In DNA, the CDR3 is TGTGCCAGCACCTCAGGATTCTATAATTCACCCCTCCACTTT.